This T cell receptor (beta chain) is drawn from a study of OX40 agonist ivuxolimab in advanced cancers. On the study more broadly: It was ivuxolimab, an agonistic anti-OX40 (CD134) antibody, that patients were treated with. Prior therapy, whether anti-PD-1, anti-PD-L1 or anti-CTLA-4, was allowed, and roughly 40% had some.

Germline CDR1 reads KGHSH; CDR2 reads LQKENI. The CDR3 is made up of 17 amino acids. V lost 2 bases, J lost 4 bases, and 5 bases stayed unmatched. The data were produced by immunoSEQ multiplex PCR, yet TCRdb's version contains in-frame clones alone and is incomplete. The profile shows 13,000 to 15,000 clones, approximately 90% of them singletons. Blood draws occurred at baseline, cycle 4 day 1, and cycle 7 day 1. The clonotype was recovered from an adult with an advanced solid tumor such as melanoma, head and neck, liver or kidney cancer. This chain joins TRBV18 and TRBJ2-2; 12 bases agree with TRBD2. The source material was CD4+ or CD8+ T cells sorted from blood, sampled in a trial of the OX40 agonist ivuxolimab. The CDR3: CASSPRLAGDSTGELFF. CDR3 nucleotides: TGTGCCAGCTCACCAAGACTAGCGGGGGATTCCACCGGGGAGCTGTTTTTT.